This is a list of T cell receptor beta chains from one sample in a study of cytomegalovirus exposure and HLA in healthy donors. Assay: immunoSEQ multiplex PCR; the TCRdb copy retains only in-frame clones and omits some. Among some 140,000 clones listed, around 89% were seen once. The sequenced material came from PBMCs. These receptor sequences come from a woman aged 25-40 years in good health and CMV-seropositive. Both conserved end residues are part of each CDR3. A D gene is named only where the DNA matches it firmly. Rows may omit the clone size; those that give it use once, few, many or a size class.

clone size	D gene	J gene	V gene	CDR3 protein	CDR3 DNA
NA	NA	TRBJ1-5	TRBV6-4	CASSDSEGHLKSGHQPQHF	TGTGCCAGCAGTGACTCCGAGGGACACCTTAAGAGTGGGCATCAGCCCCAGCATTTT
NA	TRBD2	TRBJ2-5	TRBV5-4	CASSFPSGGGETQYF	TGTGCCAGCAGCTTCCCTAGCGGGGGGGGAGAGACCCAGTACTTC
NA	NA	TRBJ2-7	TRBV7-3	CASSLRGGFAEQYF	TGTGCCAGCAGCTTGAGGGGGGGCTTTGCCGAGCAGTACTTC
NA	TRBD1	TRBJ2-2	TRBV28	CASTMGQGNTGELFF	TGTGCCAGCACCATGGGACAGGGGAACACCGGGGAGCTGTTTTTT
NA	NA	TRBJ2-7	TRBV6-6	CAAWAGGAFEQYF	TGTGCCGCGTGGGCCGGAGGGGCGTTCGAGCAGTACTTC
NA	NA	TRBJ2-7	TRBV7-2	CASSLFLSYEQYF	TGTGCCAGCAGCCTTTTCCTCTCCTACGAGCAGTACTTC
NA	NA	TRBJ2-1	TRBV7-3	CASSLSGPGDEQFF	TGTGCCAGCAGCTTATCAGGACCGGGGGATGAGCAGTTCTTC
NA	TRBD1	TRBJ2-2	TRBV5-1	CASSFPGQGNTGELFF	TGCGCCAGCAGCTTTCCGGGACAGGGAAACACCGGGGAGCTGTTTTTT
NA	NA	TRBJ1-1	TRBV7-9	CASRGAGEAFF	TGTGCCAGCAGAGGGGCTGGTGAAGCTTTCTTT
NA	TRBD1	TRBJ2-7	TRBV11-2	CASSLGQGVSYEQYF	TGTGCCAGCAGCCTAGGACAGGGGGTCTCCTACGAGCAGTACTTC
NA	TRBD2	TRBJ2-7	TRBV29-1	CSAETSVYEQYF	TGCAGCGCCGAGACTAGCGTCTACGAGCAGTACTTC
once	TRBD1	TRBJ2-5	TRBV29-1	CSAIRDRDQETQYF	TGCAGCGCCATCAGGGACAGGGACCAAGAGACCCAGTACTTC
NA	TRBD1	TRBJ2-5	TRBV2	CASSEDRDEETQYF	TGTGCCAGCAGTGAGGACAGGGATGAGGAGACCCAGTACTTC
NA	TRBD2	TRBJ2-5	TRBV15	CATSRGPSGGEETQYF	TGTGCCACCAGCAGAGGCCCTAGCGGGGGGGAAGAGACCCAGTACTTC
NA	NA	TRBJ1-3	TRBV6-6	CASSPEGGAGNTIYF	TGTGCCAGCAGTCCCGAAGGGGGAGCAGGAAACACCATATATTTT
NA	TRBD2	TRBJ2-1	TRBV6-5	CASKPSGRVYEQFF	TGTGCCAGCAAACCTAGCGGGAGGGTGTATGAGCAGTTCTTC
NA	NA	TRBJ2-7	TRBV10-1	CASSESYSPYEQYF	TGCGCCAGCAGTGAGTCGTACAGCCCCTACGAGCAGTACTTC
NA	TRBD1	TRBJ2-7	TRBV6-1	CASSPGTATYEQYF	TGTGCCAGCAGTCCCGGGACAGCGACCTACGAGCAGTACTTC
NA	TRBD2	TRBJ2-1	TRBV7-9	CASSTPKLAGGPYEQFF	TGTGCCAGCAGCACCCCAAAACTAGCGGGAGGGCCCTATGAGCAGTTCTTC
NA	NA	TRBJ2-7	TRBV6-5	CASSYSPGSYEQYF	TGTGCCAGCAGTTACTCACCTGGCAGCTACGAGCAGTACTTC
NA	TRBD1	TRBJ2-1	TRBV6-6	CASSSLDRANEQFF	TGTGCCAGCAGTTCCTTAGACAGGGCGAATGAGCAGTTCTTC
NA	NA	TRBJ2-2	TRBV7-9	CASSFSGTGELFF	TGTGCCAGCAGCTTCAGCGGCACCGGGGAGCTGTTTTTT
NA	TRBD1	TRBJ2-7	TRBV5-4	CASSTGTGGLNSLSEQYF	TGTGCCAGCAGTACCGGGACAGGGGGCCTAAATTCCTTAAGCGAGCAGTACTTC
NA	TRBD2	TRBJ2-7	TRBV11-1	CASSPGLAVEQYF	TGTGCCAGCAGCCCGGGACTAGCCGTAGAGCAGTACTTC
NA	NA	TRBJ1-1	TRBV5-1	CASSPADGGNTEAFF	TGCGCCAGCAGCCCCGCCGATGGCGGGAACACTGAAGCTTTCTTT
NA	NA	TRBJ2-3	TRBV2	CASSEFGLVSTDTQYF	TGTGCCAGCAGTGAATTCGGTCTAGTAAGCACAGATACGCAGTATTTT
NA	NA	TRBJ1-6	TRBV27	CASSFQNSPLHF	TGTGCCAGCAGTTTCCAAAATTCACCCCTCCACTTT
NA	TRBD2	TRBJ2-1	TRBV14	CASSQLGLAGGRSFF	TGTGCCAGCAGCCAATTGGGACTAGCGGGAGGGCGGTCGTTCTTC
NA	NA	TRBJ2-1	TRBV6-6	CASSAFRVPSYNEQFF	TGTGCCAGCAGCGCCTTCAGGGTCCCTTCCTACAATGAGCAGTTCTTC
NA	NA	TRBJ2-2	TRBV28	CASRALAPGELFF	TGTGCCAGCAGGGCCCTAGCCCCCGGGGAGCTGTTTTTT
NA	NA	TRBJ2-7	TRBV28	CASSLRGVEQYF	TGTGCCAGCAGTTTAAGGGGTGTCGAGCAGTACTTC
NA	NA	TRBJ1-2	TRBV27	CASSLYGGGPTNYGYTF	TGTGCCAGCAGTTTATACGGGGGGGGCCCAACTAACTATGGCTACACCTTC
NA	NA	TRBJ1-1	TRBV11-3	CASSLASGEKAFF	TGTGCCAGCAGCTTAGCTTCGGGGGAAAAAGCTTTCTTT
NA	NA	TRBJ2-5	TRBV9	CASSVVAGETQYF	TGTGCCAGCAGCGTAGTGGCCGGGGAGACCCAGTACTTC
NA	TRBD2	TRBJ2-3	TRBV4-2	CASSQWVAGGTDTQYF	TGTGCCAGCAGCCAATGGGTAGCGGGGGGGACAGATACGCAGTATTTT
NA	TRBD2	TRBJ2-7	TRBV7-8	CASSLRLAVYEQYF	TGTGCCAGCAGCCTCAGACTAGCGGTCTACGAGCAGTACTTC
NA	TRBD1	TRBJ1-1	TRBV10-3	CAISTGTGGSEAFF	TGTGCCATCAGTACCGGGACAGGGGGTAGTGAAGCTTTCTTT
NA	TRBD2	TRBJ2-3	TRBV5-4	CASSIAGGQRGDTQYF	TGTGCCAGCAGTATAGCGGGGGGCCAGCGGGGAGATACGCAGTATTTT
NA	NA	TRBJ2-3	TRBV5-6	CASSRYPLTSTDTQYF	TGTGCCAGCAGCCGATACCCCCTAACTAGCACAGATACGCAGTATTTT
NA	TRBD2	TRBJ2-1	TRBV12-5	CASGFVLAGVDEQFF	TGTGCTAGTGGTTTTGTACTAGCGGGGGTGGATGAGCAGTTCTTC
NA	TRBD1	TRBJ2-2	TRBV19	CASSPQGWNTGELFF	TGTGCCAGCTCCCCACAGGGGTGGAACACCGGGGAGCTGTTTTTT
NA	TRBD1	TRBJ2-2	TRBV28	CASSQRGLANTGELFF	TGTGCCAGCAGTCAAAGGGGGCTAGCGAACACCGGGGAGCTGTTTTTT
NA	TRBD1	TRBJ1-5	TRBV7-2	CASSLQGPDSNQPQHF	TGTGCCAGCAGCCTACAGGGGCCCGATAGCAATCAGCCCCAGCATTTT
NA	NA	TRBJ2-1	TRBV7-8	CATRRNNEQFF	TGTGCCACCCGTCGTAACAATGAGCAGTTCTTC